A single sample gave rise to the 18 T cell receptor beta chains below, sequenced in a study of cytomegalovirus exposure and HLA in healthy donors. In the PCR, 60 Vbeta and 13 Jbeta primers were used. Using immunoSEQ multiplex PCR, the repertoire was profiled, and TCRdb retains in-frame clones only, with some absent. The repertoire includes 120,000 or so clones, 80% of them detected once, and under 3% sits in the top ten. The source material was PBMCs. Source of these receptors: a man aged 25-45 years in good health and CMV-seronegative.

This CDR3 reads CASSFGSNYGYTF. The CDR3 coding sequence is TGTGCCAGCAGCTTCGGGTCGAACTATGGCTACACCTTC. The V call is TRBV7-6, the J call TRBJ1-2; D is undetermined. Germline CDR1 and CDR2: SGHVS and FNYEAQ. The CDR3 totals 13 residues. V dropped 3 bases and J dropped 2 bases, with 7 bases sitting between them.

This chain links TRBV5-5 with TRBJ1-1, with D maybe TRBD1 (5 bases). The CDR3 is 17 residues long. CDR1 and CDR2 from the germline V gene are SGHKS and YYEKEE (reference sequence). With 4 bases removed from V and 1 base from J, the gap between germline ends came to 20 bases. The CDR3 region is CASSPNTGALGNTEAFF. DNA of the CDR3: TGTGCCAGCAGCCCAAATACTGGGGCCCTCGGGAACACTGAAGCTTTCTTT.

The chain combines TRBV7-9 with TRBJ2-1; D is uncertain. The CDR3 length is 14 residues. Trimming took off 10 bases at V and 5 bases at J, with 18 bases between the two ends. Germline V lookup: CDR1 SEHNR, CDR2 FQNEAQ (reference sequence). In DNA form, the CDR3 reads TGTGCCATCCGACGGGTTATTGGCGACAATGAGCAGTTCTTC. Translated, it gives CAIRRVIGDNEQFF.

V is TRBV5-1 and J is TRBJ1-2; maybe TRBD1 (5 bases). Looked up from germline, CDR1 is SGHRS and CDR2 is YFSETQ. The CDR3 loop spans 13 amino acids. Trimming stripped 2 bases from V and 6 bases from J, with 11 bases between. CDR3 residues: CASSFPAGDGYTF. The CDR3 nucleotides are TGCGCCAGCAGCTTTCCCGCGGGGGATGGCTACACCTTC. Full variable domain (missing parts from reference TRBV5-1 and TRBJ1-2): KAGVTQTPRYLIKTRGQQVTLSCSPISGHRSVSWYQQTPGQGLQFLFEYFSETQRNKGNFPGRFSGRQFSNSRSEMNVSTLELGDSALYLCASSFPAGDGYTFGSGTRLTVV.

The chain uses TRBV6-5 and TRBJ1-1; D call uncertain. V was clipped by 6 bases and J by 1 base, with 6 bases between them. The CDR3 runs to 12 residues. Germline CDR1 MNHEY, CDR2 SVGAGI. CDR3 in DNA: TGTGCCAGCAGACGAGGGAACACTGAAGCTTTCTTT. Encoded protein: CASRRGNTEAFF.

This rearrangement joins TRBV7-8 to TRBJ1-5, with D maybe TRBD1 (6 bases). The CDR3 runs 15 residues. Looked up from germline, CDR1 is SGHVS and CDR2 is FQNEAQ. V was clipped by 5 bases and J by 1 base, with 12 bases between them. Written as DNA, the CDR3 is TGTGCCAGCAGCCCCGAGGGGGAAAGCAATCAGCCCCAGCATTTT. This gives the protein CASSPEGESNQPQHF.

V and J are TRBV9 and TRBJ2-7, with 7 bases fitting TRBD2. Germline CDR1 reads SGDLS; CDR2 reads YYNGEE. CDR3 length: 15 residues. Unmatched junction bases numbered 10, after V lost 4 bases and J lost 3 bases. The CDR3 coding sequence is TGTGCCAGCAGCCCCAGTGGGGCTAGCGGCTACGAGCAGTACTTC. This gives the protein CASSPSGASGYEQYF.

This chain joins TRBV7-3 and TRBJ1-1; a possible D gene is TRBD1 (6 bases). This CDR3 region has 15 residues. The germline V gene encodes CDR1 SGHTA and CDR2 FQGTGA. Trimming pared 4 bases from V and 3 bases from J, leaving 15 bases between. CDR3 region: CASSSTVTGHTEAFF. In nucleotides, the CDR3 is TGTGCCAGCAGCTCAACCGTCACAGGGCACACTGAAGCTTTCTTT.

The V and J genes are TRBV29-1 and TRBJ2-1; TRBD1 matches 11 bases. The V gene's germline CDR1 is SQVTM and CDR2 ANQGSEA. The CDR3 contains 14 residues. The V gene end was trimmed by 7 bases and the J gene end by 7 bases; junction bases not matched to a gene: 9. The DNA of the CDR3 is TGCAGCGGAGCGGGACAGGGGGTTAGGAATGAGCAGTTCTTC. Translated: CSGAGQGVRNEQFF.

This clone was seen just once. J is TRBJ2-5 and V is TRBV5-6, with a tentative D call TRBD1 (5 bases). The CDR3 has 15 amino acids. V lost 0 bases, J lost 4 bases, and 13 bases lay in between. Germline V lookup: CDR1 SGHDT, CDR2 YYEEEE. The DNA of the CDR3 is TGTGCCAGCAGCTTGGCCTTACAGGACGGAGAGACCCAGTACTTC. Translated: CASSLALQDGETQYF.

V usage is TRBV7-9 and J usage is TRBJ2-7, with 7 bases matching TRBD2. The CDR3 is 16 amino acids. The V gene's germline CDR1 is SEHNR and CDR2 FQNEAQ (reference sequence). J lost 2 bases, V lost 6 bases, and 13 bases had no gene match. The CDR3 protein is CASSETTGGTPYEQYF. For the CDR3, the DNA is TGTGCCAGCAGTGAAACAACCGGGGGGACCCCCTACGAGCAGTACTTC.

The chain links TRBV5-1 to TRBJ2-1; 8 bases agree with TRBD2. V lost 1 base and J lost 4; bases outside the gene matches: 4. Germline CDR1 and CDR2: SGHRS and YFSETQ. CDR3 size: 15 residues. Here the CDR3 reads CASSLTLAVYNEQFF. The CDR3 DNA reads as TGCGCCAGCAGCTTGACACTAGCGGTTTACAATGAGCAGTTCTTC.

CDR3 residues: CASSFPLGVEQYF. DNA of the CDR3: TGTGCCAGCAGCTTTCCCCTAGGGGTCGAGCAGTACTTC. The J gene is TRBJ2-7, the V gene TRBV7-9; weak D call: TRBD1 (5 bases). Trimming removed 3 bases from V and 6 bases from J, with 12 bases in between. In germline, CDR1 is SEHNR, CDR2 FQNEAQ (reference sequence). This CDR3 has 13 amino acids.

The rearrangement links TRBV18 to TRBJ2-3, with TRBD2 identical over 10 bases. Germline V lookup: CDR1 KGHSH, CDR2 LQKENI. V was clipped by 2 bases and J by 4 bases; unmatched bases: 9. This CDR3 is 17 amino acids long. In DNA, the CDR3 is TGTGCCAGCTCACCAGGAGTAGCGGGAGGAACCGCAGATACGCAGTATTTT. Encoded protein: CASSPGVAGGTADTQYF. The whole variable domain, remainder taken from reference TRBV18 and TRBJ2-3, is NAGVMQNPRHLVRRRGQEARLRCSPMKGHSHVYWYRQLPEEGLKFMVYLQKENIIDESGMPKERFSAEFPKEGPSILRIQQVVRGDSAAYFCASSPGVAGGTADTQYFGPGTRLTVL.

The chain employs TRBV5-1 and TRBJ1-1, with D possibly matching TRBD1 (5 bases). The V end was cut by 3 bases, the J end by 5 bases, with 14 bases between. The germline V gene encodes CDR1 SGHRS and CDR2 YFSETQ. CDR3 size: 14 residues. Here the CDR3 reads CASSSDPGRTEAFF. In DNA, the CDR3 is TGCGCCAGCAGCTCAGATCCAGGGAGGACTGAAGCTTTCTTT.

The chain has TRBV4-1 and TRBJ2-2; 8 bases match TRBD2. This CDR3 is built from 16 residues. Germline V CDR1 and CDR2: MGHRA, YSYEKL. After removal of 2 bases from V and 3 bases from J, the junction contained 5 bases not matched to a gene. CDR3 nucleotides: TGCGCCAGCAGCCAAAGCTCGGGAGGGTACACCGGGGAGCTGTTTTTT. This codes for CASSQSSGGYTGELFF.

The CDR3 DNA sequence: TGTGCCAGCAGGGTACAGGGGGCGGGGGGCTACACCTTC. It translates to CASRVQGAGGYTF. This sequence joins TRBV2 and TRBJ1-2, with 9 bases lining up with TRBD1. Germline V gives CDR1 SNHLY, CDR2 FYNNEI. Unmatched junction bases numbered 7, after V lost 6 bases and J lost 8 bases. CDR3 length equals 13 residues.

The count of this clone is one. The rearrangement uses TRBV18 and TRBJ1-1, with D possibly TRBD1 on 6 matching bases. Germline values: CDR1 KGHSH, CDR2 LQKENI. The CDR3 spans 13 residues. Trimming left V 7 bases short and J 4 bases short, with 13 bases between. The CDR3, as DNA: TGTGCCAGCTGTAGGGGGGGAGGCACTGAAGCTTTCTTT. Amino acid sequence: CASCRGGGTEAFF.